This T cell receptor (beta chain) was obtained from a study of CD8 T cells in Susac syndrome. CDR1 LGHDT and CDR2 YNNKEL come from the germline V gene (reference sequence). V gave up 6 bases and J gave up 0 bases, with 8 bases separating them. The length of the CDR3 is 13 residues. Sequencing of TCR beta was performed on blood CD8+ and CD4+ T cells. RNA in amounts of roughly 0.5 to 1 ug was reverse transcribed with random hexamers. By means of immunoSEQ multiplex PCR, TCR beta CDR3 spanning 54 Vbeta and 13 Jbeta underwent amplification. TCRdb re-called the immunoSEQ multiplex PCR reads with MiXCR, one entry per CDR3 protein. Among about 250,000 distinct CDR3 sequences listed, roughly 95% were seen once.

The rearrangement uses TRBV3-1 and TRBJ1-1; D call uncertain. The sequenced sample was CD4+ T cells from PBMCs. The TCR comes from a human donor with multiple sclerosis. The CDR3 loop is CASSTLVNTEAFF. The CDR3 bases are TGTGCCAGCAGTACACTAGTGAACACTGAAGCTTTCTTT.